Described below is a single T cell receptor beta chain sequence and its context. This clonotype occurred many times. Its antigen specificity is not known. Base quality data are lacking; no much larger clone is found one base away. From its cysteine to its phenylalanine, the CDR3 spans 13 amino acids. The read is trimmed to its CDR3 DNA, 39 bases read in frame from base 1. At the junction V is shortened by 3 bases and J by 4 bases, with 13 bases in between. In the germline V gene (reference sequence), CDR1 corresponds to DFQATT and CDR2 to SNEGSKA. The TCR beta CDR3 regions were amplified from RNA transcripts. For the first round of RT-PCR on the TCR CDR3, the HTBI primer set was used together with the Qiagen OneStep RT-PCR kit. Libraries were constructed in a second round of multiplex PCR, after which size selection and purification were carried out. The libraries were sequenced on an Illumina HiSeq2000 using paired-end 100 bp reads. The published analysis was carried out like this. SOAPnuke was used to process the raw data, throwing out any read that contained adapters or uncalled bases, had a mean Phred below 15, or lacked an exact constant-primer or identifier match. COPE v1.2.5 was used to merge the high-quality paired reads, and each unique nucleotide sequence was defined as a clonotype. MiTCR v1.1 was used to align the clonotypes against IMGT TRBV, TRBD and TRBJ reference segments. Only V-J combinations with frequency above 0.0001, covering approximately 99% of repertoires, were analysed. The TCS score was defined as F50 (clonal expansion) divided by E x V (chaos), with BLOSUM62-based TCRdist calculated between CDR3 peptides within each V-J. Welch's t-statistics and random forest reduced fewer than 600 V-J features to around 14, which were used in a naive Bayes classifier (R e1071). TCRdb trimmed the raw reads at Q25, called clones with MiXCR and kept productive beta chains. Here each entry gathers all rows of one CDR3 protein and keeps the most common genes and DNA. The V and J calls and clone size come from TCRdb's table, not from the authors' own analysis. This sample holds 540,000 or so distinct CDR3 sequences; more than 15% were observed only once. Clones ranked in the top ten supply 7.3% of the sample.

Stable Graves' hyperthyroidism was defined as no progression to ophthalmopathy during 18 months of follow-up. Hyperthyroidism patients were newly diagnosed, with disease duration under 2 months, and aged 18 to 65 years. The study excluded patients with uncontrolled infections, other autoimmune diseases, pregnancy or lactation. Diagnoses were established on the basis of clinical symptoms, serum thyroxine and TRAb, thyroid ultrasound, and orbital computed tomography. PBMCs were separated from around 9.1 ml of fresh peripheral blood using Ficoll-Paque density gradient centrifugation. Total RNA was extracted using Trizol reagent, and RNA quality was assessed on an Agilent 2100 Bioanalyzer. These data come from a study of T cells in Graves' hyperthyroidism and ophthalmopathy (dated by TCRdb to the late 2010s). The study in broad terms: Peripheral blood samples were taken at initial diagnosis, before any treatment was given. According to the paper, TCR Vbeta CDR3 sequencing was carried out on 135 peripheral blood samples, which came from under 50 ophthalmopathy, approximately 78 hyperthyroidism and roughly 17 progressor patients. The study also compared thyroid tissue and blood T-cell repertoires from roughly 6 Graves' hyperthyroidism patients. The approximately 98 discovery patients were randomly divided into training and test sets at a 7:3 ratio. To identify distinguishing TCR V-J signatures, a discovery cohort of 100 or so patients was used, comprising fewer than 45 with Graves' ophthalmopathy and around 57 with stable Graves' hyperthyroidism. Once sampling was done, hyperthyroidism patients were given methimazole at a starting dose of 30 mg daily, whereas ophthalmopathy patients were given high-dose intravenous methylprednisolone. Prospective prediction of ophthalmopathy was tested in an independent validation cohort of 18 hyperthyroidism patients and some 17 patients who later progressed to ophthalmopathy.

What the research found in general, with its limitations: Sample size was not statistically predetermined, and blinding of investigators to group allocation was not performed. Most expanded thyroid clonotypes (frequency above 0.001) were also detected in blood, a finding suggesting that blood repertoires may reflect thyroid immune responses. Ophthalmopathy was separated from stable hyperthyroidism by a 13 V-J signature model, with approximately 90% sensitivity and 81% to 82% specificity obtained in cross-validation and 80%/75% obtained in testing. In validation, progression to ophthalmopathy was predicted by the model with roughly 71% sensitivity and nearly 75% specificity, a median of roughly 6 months before onset.

Source material: blood. The source is a woman aged 30 to 39 with Graves' hyperthyroidism. The rearranged chain carries TRBV20-1 and TRBJ2-7, with the D gene uncertain. The CDR3 reads as follows: CSARKAISYEQYF. The DNA is as follows: TGCAGTGCTAGGAAAGCAATAAGTTACGAGCAGTACTTC.